This TCR beta chain was identified in a study of regulatory T cells in long-lasting Graves disease. This clonotype was counted many times. As yet, its antigen is unknown. The CDR3 is 16 amino acids. The junction had 7 bases not matched to a gene; V was cut back by 6 bases and J by 5 bases. Germline V gives CDR1 SGHAT, CDR2 FQNNGV. Study-level findings and limits: When disease was persistent, TRBV28, TRBJ1-2 and TRBJ2-5 were the favored segments.

Time point meaning: newly diagnosed GD, antithyroid drugs for less than 3 months. Construction of the TCR library relied on RNA isolated from PBMCs. Through Arm-PCR of CDR3 regions and iRepertoire HTBI primers, TCR beta libraries were built. Via MiXCR, TCRdb re-called the multiplex PCR reads, giving one row per CDR3 protein. The table shows 530,000 or so distinct CDR3 sequences, with approximately 13% occurring only once. This sample was shared with a second study, whose subject was T cells in Graves' hyperthyroidism and ophthalmopathy. That report notes: TCR CDR3 underwent first-round RT-PCR with the HTBI primer set. Most clonotypes expanded in the thyroid (above 0.001) were also present in blood.

The chain uses TRBV11-2 and TRBJ2-3, with TRBD2 identical over 14 bases. The receptor comes from a man in his thirties or forties with Graves disease. This sample comprised peripheral blood mononuclear cells (PBMCs), obtained at new diagnosis, from a patient treated with antithyroid drugs. The CDR3 protein is CASSQGLAGEQDTQYF. In nucleotides, the CDR3 is TGTGCCAGCAGTCAGGGACTAGCGGGAGAACAAGATACGCAGTATTTT.